The rows below give T cell receptor beta chains drawn from one sample of a study of chemoradiotherapy in HPV16-positive cancers. Measured with immunoSEQ multiplex PCR; TCRdb has only the in-frame clones, and not every one. The sample shows 9,500 to 15,000 clones, roughly nine tenths of them seen only once. Source: blood, taken from a patient who underwent chemoradiotherapy. The receptors here all came from a human donor with HPV-associated anogenital cancer. Both conserved end residues are part of each CDR3. A row's size may be missing; if present it is once, few, many or a size class.

V gene	J gene	clone size	CDR3 protein
TRBV9	TRBJ1-2	NA	CASSSGQGKTNYGYTF
TRBV5-4	TRBJ1-2	NA	CASSLEPAANYGYTF
TRBV4-3	TRBJ1-4	once	CASSQGAGTETEKLFF
TRBV9	TRBJ2-3	NA	CASSVGPLAEDTQYF
TRBV5-1	TRBJ2-5	NA	CASSPGSWAGETQYF
TRBV4-3	TRBJ2-2	NA	CASSQVPIQGLVTGELFF
TRBV6-4	TRBJ2-1	once	CASTLNCQTRINYNEQFF
TRBV7-9	TRBJ2-7	few	CASSLASGAYEQYF
TRBV4-1	TRBJ1-1	once	CASSLGQRKTEAFF
TRBV2	TRBJ2-7	NA	CASSQGELYEQYF
TRBV4-1	TRBJ1-2	NA	CASSQDWGPYGYTF
TRBV5-5	TRBJ1-6	NA	CASSFLSSPLHF
TRBV6-1	TRBJ2-3	NA	CASSEGHTDTQYF
TRBV7-7	TRBJ2-5	NA	CASSLGTSEGETQYF
TRBV15	TRBJ1-1	NA	CATSRDGTLAGNTEAFF
TRBV30	TRBJ1-1	NA	CAGLTFSEAFF
TRBV9	TRBJ2-7	NA	CASSSSSYEQYF
TRBV7-9	TRBJ2-1	NA	CASRPTGPGNGEQFF
TRBV19	TRBJ1-5	NA	CASSIWGSSNQPQHF
TRBV5-6	TRBJ2-1	NA	CASSLELRGGYNEQFF
TRBV7-7	TRBJ1-6	NA	CASSLVGRDYNSPLHF
TRBV5-1	TRBJ2-3	NA	CASSRQGTDTQYF
TRBV2	TRBJ2-7	NA	CASSEEGLDEQYF
TRBV29-1	TRBJ1-1	NA	CSATVGQNTEAFF
TRBV4-2	TRBJ2-1	NA	CASSQVLAGGIEQFF
TRBV14	TRBJ2-7	NA	CASSQDWDRHYEQYF
TRBV4-3	TRBJ1-2	NA	CASSHVGQSGYTF
TRBV18	TRBJ1-2	NA	CASSLGTVNYGYTF
TRBV30	TRBJ2-7	NA	CAWTLDSPAYEQYF
TRBV10-3	TRBJ1-2	NA	CATGEGQTLNYGYTF
TRBV29-1	TRBJ1-5	once	CSVGGINQPQHF
TRBV19	TRBJ2-5	few	CASSESGGLIETQYF